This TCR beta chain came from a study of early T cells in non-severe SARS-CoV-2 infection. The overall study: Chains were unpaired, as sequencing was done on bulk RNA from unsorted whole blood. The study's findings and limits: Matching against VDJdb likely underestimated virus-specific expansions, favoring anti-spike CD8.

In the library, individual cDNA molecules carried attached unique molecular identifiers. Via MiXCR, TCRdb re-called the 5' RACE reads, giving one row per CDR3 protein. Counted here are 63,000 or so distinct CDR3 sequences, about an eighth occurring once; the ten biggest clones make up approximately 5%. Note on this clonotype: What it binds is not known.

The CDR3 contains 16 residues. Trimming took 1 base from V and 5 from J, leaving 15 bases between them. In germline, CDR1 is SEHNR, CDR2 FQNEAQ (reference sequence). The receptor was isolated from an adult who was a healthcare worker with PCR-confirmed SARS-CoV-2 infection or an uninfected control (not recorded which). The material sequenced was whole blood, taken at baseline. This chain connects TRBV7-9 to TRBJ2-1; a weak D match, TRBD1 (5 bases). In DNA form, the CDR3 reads TGTGCCAGCAGCTTAGACAGGAGAAGGGGTGACAATGAGCAGTTCTTC. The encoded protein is CASSLDRRRGDNEQFF. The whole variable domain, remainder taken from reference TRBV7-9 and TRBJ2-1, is DTGVSQNPRHKITKRGQNVTFRCDPISEHNRLYWYRQTLGQGPEFLTYFQNEAQLEKSRLLSDRFSAERPKGSFSTLEIQRTEQGDSAMYLCASSLDRRRGDNEQFFGPGTRLTVL.